This TCR beta chain was profiled in a study of blood T cells in healthy people across ages. Trimming took off 6 bases at V and 0 bases at J, with 14 bases between the two ends. Germline V lookup: CDR1 DFQATT, CDR2 SNEGSKA (reference sequence). The CDR3 contains 14 residues. This clonotype was observed a few times. Through a sample-barcoded 5' primer and a J-beta primer mix, a second PCR was run for roughly 7 to 12 cycles. From the 5' RACE reads, TCRdb called clonotypes with MiXCR, one entry per CDR3 protein. Seen here are approximately 900,000 distinct CDR3 sequences, about 28% observed once, and the top ten hold 10%. These data are also associated with another study on T cells of mothers and their children. That investigation notes: Overlap in related mother-child pairs always slightly exceeded unrelated pairs, never significantly.

The chain joins TRBV20-1 to TRBJ1-1; tentative D call: TRBD1 (5 bases). The sequence came from a woman between 40 and 55 years old in good health. Sequencing was carried out using blood. The CDR3 region is CSAAGRLMNTEAFF. DNA for the CDR3: TGCAGTGCCGCAGGGAGATTGATGAACACTGAAGCTTTCTTT.